These T cell receptor beta chains were read from a single sample in a study of CD8+CD57+ T cells in acquired aplastic anemia. TCRdb re-called the reads through MiXCR, storing one row per CDR3 protein. Of about 160,000 distinct CDR3 sequences detected, 65% to 75% appear once; the ten largest clones hold 35% to 50%. Sequenced material: sorted CD4+, CD8+, or CD8+CD57+ T cells (not recorded which) from PBMCs. All receptors come from a human donor with aplastic anemia. The CDR3 runs from the conserved cysteine through the conserved F or W. The D gene is left open where the match is weak. Only part of the rows carry a size: once, few, many, or a class if the clone is expanded.

V gene: TRBV6-4
D gene: TRBD2
J gene: TRBJ2-2
clone size: NA
CDR3 DNA: TGTGCCAGCAGTGGGACTAGCGGGAGTGTAACCGGGGAGCTGTTTTTC
CDR3 protein: CASSGTSGSVTGELFF

V gene: TRBV10-3
D gene: NA
J gene: TRBJ2-7
clone size: NA
CDR3 DNA: TGTGCCAGCGGTATAGGACGGAACTACGAGCAGTACTTC
CDR3 protein: CASGIGRNYEQYF

V gene: TRBV7-2
D gene: TRBD2
J gene: TRBJ2-3
clone size: NA
CDR3 DNA: TGTGCCAGCAGCTTCCTAGCGGGGGTTAGCACAGATACGCAGTATTTT
CDR3 protein: CASSFLAGVSTDTQYF

V gene: TRBV15
D gene: NA
J gene: TRBJ1-2
clone size: many
CDR3 DNA: TGTGCCACCAGCAGAGATGAAGGGGCGCCCTTTGGTGGCTACACCTTC
CDR3 protein: CATSRDEGAPFGGYTF

V gene: TRBV7-9
D gene: NA
J gene: TRBJ2-7
clone size: NA
CDR3 DNA: TGTGCCAGCAGCTTTAACTACGAGCAGTACTTC
CDR3 protein: CASSFNYEQYF

V gene: TRBV7-7
D gene: NA
J gene: TRBJ2-1
clone size: NA
CDR3 DNA: TGTGCCAGCAGCCAGGGGACGGATAACAATGAGCAGTTCTTC
CDR3 protein: CASSQGTDNNEQFF

V gene: TRBV7-9
D gene: NA
J gene: TRBJ1-1
clone size: few
CDR3 DNA: TGTGCCAGTAGTCCCGGGACTGAAGCTTTCTTT
CDR3 protein: CASSPGTEAFF

V gene: TRBV5-1
D gene: NA
J gene: TRBJ2-6
clone size: NA
CDR3 DNA: TGCGCCAGCAGCTTTGGGAGCTCTGGGGCCAACGTCCTGACTTTC
CDR3 protein: CASSFGSSGANVLTF

V gene: TRBV24-1
D gene: TRBD1
J gene: TRBJ1-1
clone size: many
CDR3 DNA: TGTGCCACCAGAGGACAGGGCGGTGTCACTGAAGCTTTCTTT
CDR3 protein: CATRGQGGVTEAFF

V gene: TRBV29-1
D gene: NA
J gene: TRBJ1-1
clone size: few
CDR3 DNA: TGCATCACTCAGGGACACCCAAACACTGAAGCTTTCTTT
CDR3 protein: CITQGHPNTEAFF

V gene: TRBV9
D gene: TRBD2
J gene: TRBJ2-3
clone size: NA
CDR3 DNA: TGTGCCAGCGGCCCGGGGGGAGAAGATACGCAGTATTTT
CDR3 protein: CASGPGGEDTQYF

V gene: TRBV7-8
D gene: TRBD2
J gene: TRBJ2-7
clone size: NA
CDR3 DNA: TGTGCCAGCAGCTTAAGTCTAGCGGTTCTCTCCTACGAGCAGTACTTC
CDR3 protein: CASSLSLAVLSYEQYF

V gene: TRBV29-1
D gene: NA
J gene: TRBJ2-5
clone size: NA
CDR3 DNA: TGCAGCGGTTTGGGGTGGCCGGAGACCCAGTACTTC
CDR3 protein: CSGLGWPETQYF

V gene: TRBV10-3
D gene: NA
J gene: TRBJ1-1
clone size: NA
CDR3 DNA: TGCGCCATCAGTGAGCCGGGGGCGAACACTGAAGCTTTCTTT
CDR3 protein: CAISEPGANTEAFF

V gene: TRBV5-1
D gene: NA
J gene: TRBJ2-7
clone size: NA
CDR3 DNA: TGCGCCAGCAGCTTGGATTCCAGTAATTCCTACGAGCAGTACTTC
CDR3 protein: CASSLDSSNSYEQYF

V gene: TRBV20-1
D gene: TRBD2
J gene: TRBJ2-3
clone size: NA
CDR3 DNA: TGCAGTGCTAGAGTGGGGGGGGCAGATACGCAGTATTTT
CDR3 protein: CSARVGGADTQYF

V gene: TRBV25-1
D gene: NA
J gene: TRBJ1-6
clone size: NA
CDR3 DNA: TGTGCCAGCAGGGCCGGGGCAGCCACCGGTAATTCACCCCTCCACTTT
CDR3 protein: CASRAGAATGNSPLHF

V gene: TRBV6-1
D gene: TRBD2
J gene: TRBJ2-7
clone size: NA
CDR3 DNA: TGTGCCAGCAGTGAGATTAGCGGGGGTATATACGAGCAGTACTTC
CDR3 protein: CASSEISGGIYEQYF

V gene: TRBV5-1
D gene: NA
J gene: TRBJ2-3
clone size: NA
CDR3 DNA: TGCGCCAGCAGCTTATTCGGGTATAGCACAGATACGCAGTATTTT
CDR3 protein: CASSLFGYSTDTQYF

V gene: TRBV10-3
D gene: NA
J gene: TRBJ2-7
clone size: NA
CDR3 DNA: TGTGCCATCAGTGATAGTACAGACGAGCAGTACTTC
CDR3 protein: CAISDSTDEQYF

V gene: TRBV2
D gene: NA
J gene: TRBJ1-3
clone size: NA
CDR3 DNA: TGTGCCAGCAGTGGCCCGACGGGGGGTTCTGGAAACACAATATATTTT
CDR3 protein: CASSGPTGGSGNTIYF

V gene: TRBV19
D gene: TRBD2
J gene: TRBJ2-1
clone size: NA
CDR3 DNA: TGTGCCAGTAGTTTGACTAGCGGGAGTCCGCAGTTCTTC
CDR3 protein: CASSLTSGSPQFF

V gene: TRBV30
D gene: NA
J gene: TRBJ1-2
clone size: NA
CDR3 DNA: TGTGCCTGGGCTCGGAGCCATGGCTACACCTTC
CDR3 protein: CAWARSHGYTF

V gene: TRBV20-1
D gene: TRBD2
J gene: TRBJ2-3
clone size: NA
CDR3 DNA: TGCAGTGCTAGAGATCTGAGTAGCGGGGGATTGAATACGCAGTATTTT
CDR3 protein: CSARDLSSGGLNTQYF

V gene: TRBV5-1
D gene: NA
J gene: TRBJ1-1
clone size: few
CDR3 DNA: TGCGCCAGCAGTCTGGACCAGGCGGGGACTGAAGCTTTCTTT
CDR3 protein: CASSLDQAGTEAFF

V gene: TRBV2
D gene: NA
J gene: TRBJ2-5
clone size: once
CDR3 DNA: TGTGCCCTAGGGGGCGGGGGTAACCAAGAGACCCAGTACTTC
CDR3 protein: CALGGGGNQETQYF

V gene: TRBV4-1
D gene: NA
J gene: TRBJ1-4
clone size: NA
CDR3 DNA: TGCGCCAGCAGCCAAGAGGATGTGAACCAACTGTTTTTT
CDR3 protein: CASSQEDVNQLFF

V gene: TRBV2
D gene: NA
J gene: TRBJ2-1
clone size: NA
CDR3 DNA: TGTGCCAGCAGTGTGGAGGGCCGAACCTACAATGAGCAGTTCTTC
CDR3 protein: CASSVEGRTYNEQFF

V gene: TRBV10-1
D gene: TRBD2
J gene: TRBJ2-1
clone size: few
CDR3 DNA: TGCGCCAGCAGACCCTTTGGACTAGCGGATAAAAACAATGAGCAGTTCTTC
CDR3 protein: CASRPFGLADKNNEQFF

V gene: TRBV10-2
D gene: NA
J gene: TRBJ2-7
clone size: NA
CDR3 DNA: TGCGCCAGCACACAATCCCGGATCTCCTACGAGCAGTACTTC
CDR3 protein: CASTQSRISYEQYF

V gene: TRBV20-1
D gene: TRBD2
J gene: TRBJ2-1
clone size: NA
CDR3 DNA: TGCAGTGCCCGGCTAGCGGGAGGCAATGAGCAGTTCTTC
CDR3 protein: CSARLAGGNEQFF

V gene: TRBV20-1
D gene: NA
J gene: TRBJ2-3
clone size: NA
CDR3 DNA: TGCAGTGCTAGAGATCCGAGACGGAGAACAGATACGCAGTATTTT
CDR3 protein: CSARDPRRRTDTQYF

V gene: TRBV7-9
D gene: NA
J gene: TRBJ2-6
clone size: NA
CDR3 DNA: TGTGCCAGCAGCAGGTCCGGAGGGCATGGGGCCAACGTCCTGACTTTC
CDR3 protein: CASSRSGGHGANVLTF

V gene: TRBV7-2
D gene: NA
J gene: TRBJ2-7
clone size: NA
CDR3 DNA: TGTGCCAGCAGCAAGGGTTACGAGCAGTACTTC
CDR3 protein: CASSKGYEQYF

V gene: TRBV4-2
D gene: NA
J gene: TRBJ2-1
clone size: NA
CDR3 DNA: TGTGCCAGCAGCAAGACTACAGGGCAGAATGAGCAGTTCTTC
CDR3 protein: CASSKTTGQNEQFF

V gene: TRBV20-1
D gene: NA
J gene: TRBJ2-5
clone size: NA
CDR3 DNA: TGCAGTGCTTCCCCGGGGCTACAAGAGACCCAGTACTTC
CDR3 protein: CSASPGLQETQYF

V gene: TRBV7-3
D gene: NA
J gene: TRBJ2-2
clone size: once
CDR3 DNA: TGTGCCAGCAGCTTAAGTTTGGTCACCGGGGAGCTGTTTTTT
CDR3 protein: CASSLSLVTGELFF

V gene: TRBV20-1
D gene: TRBD1
J gene: TRBJ1-2
clone size: NA
CDR3 DNA: TGCAGTGCTTACGGGACAGACTATGGCTACACCTTC
CDR3 protein: CSAYGTDYGYTF

V gene: TRBV19
D gene: NA
J gene: TRBJ1-6
clone size: once
CDR3 DNA: TGTGCCAGTAGTGCAAAAGACGGCTCCTATAATTCACCCCTCCACTTT
CDR3 protein: CASSAKDGSYNSPLHF

V gene: TRBV5-4
D gene: NA
J gene: TRBJ1-3
clone size: once
CDR3 DNA: TGTGCCAGCAGCCAGGTTGGAAACACCATATATTTT
CDR3 protein: CASSQVGNTIYF

V gene: TRBV20-1
D gene: NA
J gene: TRBJ1-6
clone size: NA
CDR3 DNA: TGCAGTGCTAGAGAATTGGGCAGGGACGAAGGTTCACCCCTCCACTTT
CDR3 protein: CSARELGRDEGSPLHF

V gene: TRBV7-9
D gene: NA
J gene: TRBJ2-5
clone size: NA
CDR3 DNA: TGTGCCAGCACCCCTTTGAAGGGAGAGACCCAGTACTTC
CDR3 protein: CASTPLKGETQYF

V gene: TRBV6-1
D gene: NA
J gene: TRBJ2-7
clone size: many
CDR3 DNA: TGTGCCAGCAGTGAATTGGAGACAGAATCCTACGAGCAGTACTTC
CDR3 protein: CASSELETESYEQYF

V gene: TRBV9
D gene: NA
J gene: TRBJ2-3
clone size: NA
CDR3 DNA: TGTGCCAGCAGCGTAGATGGTACGCAGTATTTT
CDR3 protein: CASSVDGTQYF

V gene: TRBV7-8
D gene: NA
J gene: TRBJ2-2
clone size: few
CDR3 DNA: TGTGCCAGCAGCTTAGACGGGGAGCTGTTTTTT
CDR3 protein: CASSLDGELFF

V gene: TRBV2
D gene: NA
J gene: TRBJ1-1
clone size: few
CDR3 DNA: TGTGCCAGCGCCAGGAACACTGAAGCTTTCTTT
CDR3 protein: CASARNTEAFF

V gene: TRBV15
D gene: TRBD2
J gene: TRBJ2-7
clone size: few
CDR3 DNA: TGTGCCACCAGCAGAGATCCCGCGGGACTAGTCCACGAGCAGTACTTC
CDR3 protein: CATSRDPAGLVHEQYF

V gene: TRBV10-3
D gene: NA
J gene: TRBJ1-5
clone size: NA
CDR3 DNA: TGTGCCATCAGTGAGGTGGGGGAAAGTCAGCCCCAGCATTTT
CDR3 protein: CAISEVGESQPQHF

V gene: TRBV7-2
D gene: TRBD2
J gene: TRBJ2-7
clone size: NA
CDR3 DNA: TGTGCCAGCAGCCTTACTAGCGGGAGTAGGTACGAGCAGTACTTC
CDR3 protein: CASSLTSGSRYEQYF

V gene: TRBV25-1
D gene: TRBD2
J gene: TRBJ2-1
clone size: NA
CDR3 DNA: TGTGCCAGCAGTGAGTCGACTAGCGGGACATACAATGAGCAGTTCTTC
CDR3 protein: CASSESTSGTYNEQFF

V gene: TRBV20-1
D gene: NA
J gene: TRBJ2-7
clone size: NA
CDR3 DNA: TGCAGTGCTAGAGGGTGGGACTCCAGCTCCTACGAGCAGTACTTC
CDR3 protein: CSARGWDSSSYEQYF

V gene: TRBV20-1
D gene: NA
J gene: TRBJ2-7
clone size: NA
CDR3 DNA: TGCACTGCCCGGGTCTACGAGCAGTACTTC
CDR3 protein: CTARVYEQYF

V gene: TRBV2
D gene: TRBD1
J gene: TRBJ1-6
clone size: NA
CDR3 DNA: TGTGCCAGCAGCCGCTCAACCGGGACAGGTGGTTCACCCCTCCACTTT
CDR3 protein: CASSRSTGTGGSPLHF

V gene: TRBV20-1
D gene: NA
J gene: TRBJ2-1
clone size: NA
CDR3 DNA: TGCAGTGCTAGGTCCAGTCAGACGGATGAGCAGTTCTTC
CDR3 protein: CSARSSQTDEQFF

V gene: TRBV20-1
D gene: TRBD1
J gene: TRBJ1-2
clone size: NA
CDR3 DNA: TGCAGTGCTATACAGGGGGCGGCTAACTATGGCTACACCTTC
CDR3 protein: CSAIQGAANYGYTF

V gene: TRBV7-8
D gene: NA
J gene: TRBJ2-7
clone size: once
CDR3 DNA: TGTGCCAGCAGCGCCAAACGGGTGGGGGAGCAGTACTTC
CDR3 protein: CASSAKRVGEQYF

V gene: TRBV5-1
D gene: TRBD1
J gene: TRBJ1-2
clone size: NA
CDR3 DNA: TGCGCCAGCAGCACTGGGACAGGGGCCTCTTGGGGTGGCTACACCTTC
CDR3 protein: CASSTGTGASWGGYTF

V gene: TRBV7-7
D gene: NA
J gene: TRBJ2-1
clone size: NA
CDR3 DNA: TGTGCCAGCAGTTTAAGTTGGCGCCGGGGAGAGCGGTTCTTC
CDR3 protein: CASSLSWRRGERFF

V gene: TRBV6-1
D gene: TRBD1
J gene: TRBJ1-2
clone size: NA
CDR3 DNA: TGTGCCAGCAGTGAAATGAAGGACAGGGCCGCGTATGGCTACACCTTC
CDR3 protein: CASSEMKDRAAYGYTF